This TCR beta chain was captured by sequencing in a study of T cells in Graves' hyperthyroidism and ophthalmopathy. Germline V gene sequence: CDR1 MDHEN, CDR2 SYDVKM. This CDR3 has 15 amino acids. V lost 6 bases, J lost 5 bases, and 19 bases lay in between. The investigators amplified TCR beta CDR3 regions from RNA transcripts. Researchers ran a first-round RT-PCR on the TCR CDR3 using the HTBI primer set. Each CDR3 protein is one row after TCRdb ran MiXCR on the multiplex PCR reads. Among a few hundred thousand distinct CDR3 sequences listed, more than 15% were seen once. The sample comprised blood. The clonotype was recovered from a woman younger than 35 with Graves' ophthalmopathy. J is TRBJ1-1 and V is TRBV28; possible D gene TRBD1, 5 bases. The CDR3 coding sequence is TGTGCCAGCAGATCCTCCTCGGGGCCGAGAACTGAAGCTTTCTTT. Amino acid sequence: CASRSSSGPRTEAFF.